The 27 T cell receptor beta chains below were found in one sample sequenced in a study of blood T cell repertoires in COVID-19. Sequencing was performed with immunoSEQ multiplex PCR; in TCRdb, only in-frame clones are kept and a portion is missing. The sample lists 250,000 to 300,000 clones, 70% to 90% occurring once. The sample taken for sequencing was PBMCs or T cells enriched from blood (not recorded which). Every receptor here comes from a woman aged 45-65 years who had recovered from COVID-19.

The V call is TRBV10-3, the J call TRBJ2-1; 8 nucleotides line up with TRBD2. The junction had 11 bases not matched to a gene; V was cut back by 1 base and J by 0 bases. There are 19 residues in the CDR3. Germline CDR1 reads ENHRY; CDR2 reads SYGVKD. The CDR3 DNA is TGTGCCATCAGTGAGTGGCCTAGCGGGTCCCTTAGCTCCTACAATGAGCAGTTCTTC. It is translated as CAISEWPSGSLSSYNEQFF.

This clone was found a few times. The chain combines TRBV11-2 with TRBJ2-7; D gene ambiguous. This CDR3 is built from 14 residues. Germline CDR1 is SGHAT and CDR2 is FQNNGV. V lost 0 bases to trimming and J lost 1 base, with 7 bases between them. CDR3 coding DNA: TGTGCCAGCAGCTTAGAGACACTGTCCTACGAGCAGTACTTC. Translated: CASSLETLSYEQYF.

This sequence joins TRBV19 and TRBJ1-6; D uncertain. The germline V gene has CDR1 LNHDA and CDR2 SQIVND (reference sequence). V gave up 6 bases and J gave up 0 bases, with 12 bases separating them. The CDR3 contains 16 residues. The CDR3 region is CASSRRESSYNSPLHF. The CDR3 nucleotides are TGTGCCAGTAGCCGCCGGGAGAGCTCCTATAATTCACCCCTCCACTTT.

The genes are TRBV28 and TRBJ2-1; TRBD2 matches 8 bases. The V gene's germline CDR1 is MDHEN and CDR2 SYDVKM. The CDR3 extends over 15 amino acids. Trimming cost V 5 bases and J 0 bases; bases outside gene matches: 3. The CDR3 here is CASSRTSGSYNEQFF. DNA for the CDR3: TGTGCCAGCAGTCGAACTAGCGGCTCCTACAATGAGCAGTTCTTC.

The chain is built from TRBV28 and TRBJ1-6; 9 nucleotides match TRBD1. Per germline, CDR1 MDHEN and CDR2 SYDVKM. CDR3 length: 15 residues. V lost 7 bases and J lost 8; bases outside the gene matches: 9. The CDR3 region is CASTPPGQGYSPLHF. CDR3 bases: TGTGCCAGCACCCCCCCGGGACAGGGTTATTCACCCCTCCACTTT.

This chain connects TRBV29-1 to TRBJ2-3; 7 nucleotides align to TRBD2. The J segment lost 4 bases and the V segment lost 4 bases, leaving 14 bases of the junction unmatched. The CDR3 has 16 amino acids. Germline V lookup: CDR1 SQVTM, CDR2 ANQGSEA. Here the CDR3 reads CSVARERTREADTQYF. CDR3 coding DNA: TGCAGCGTTGCCCGGGAGCGGACTAGAGAGGCAGATACGCAGTATTTT.

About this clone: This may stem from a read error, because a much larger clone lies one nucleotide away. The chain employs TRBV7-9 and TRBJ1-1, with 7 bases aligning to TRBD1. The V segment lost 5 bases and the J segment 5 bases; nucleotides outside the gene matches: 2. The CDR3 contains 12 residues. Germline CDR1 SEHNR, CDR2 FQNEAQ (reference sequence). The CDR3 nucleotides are TGTGCCAGCAGCCCGGGACAGACTGAAGCTTTCTTT. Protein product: CASSPGQTEAFF.

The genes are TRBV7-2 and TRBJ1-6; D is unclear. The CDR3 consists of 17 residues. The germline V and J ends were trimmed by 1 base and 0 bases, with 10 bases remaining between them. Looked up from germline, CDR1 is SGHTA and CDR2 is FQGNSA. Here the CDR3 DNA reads TGTGCCAGCAGCTTAGAGGGAGGCAGCTCCTATAATTCACCCCTCCACTTT. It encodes CASSLEGGSSYNSPLHF. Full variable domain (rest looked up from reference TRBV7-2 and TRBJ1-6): GAGVSQSPSNKVTEKGKDVELRCDPISGHTALYWYRQSLGQGLEFLIYFQGNSAPDKSGLPSDRFSAERTGGSVSTLTIQRTQQEDSAVYLCASSLEGGSSYNSPLHFGNGTRLTVT.

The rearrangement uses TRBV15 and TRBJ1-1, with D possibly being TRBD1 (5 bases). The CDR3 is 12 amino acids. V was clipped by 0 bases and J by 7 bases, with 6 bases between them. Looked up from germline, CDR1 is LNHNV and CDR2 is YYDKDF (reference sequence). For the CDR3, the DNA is TGTGCCACCAGCAGAGAGGGGGGTGAAGCTTTCTTT. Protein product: CATSREGGEAFF.

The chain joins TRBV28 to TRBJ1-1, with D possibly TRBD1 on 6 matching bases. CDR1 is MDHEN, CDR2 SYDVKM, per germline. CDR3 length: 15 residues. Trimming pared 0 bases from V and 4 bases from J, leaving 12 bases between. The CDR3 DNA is TGTGCCAGCAGTTTATGGGGAGGGGGTGGCACTGAAGCTTTCTTT. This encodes CASSLWGGGGTEAFF.

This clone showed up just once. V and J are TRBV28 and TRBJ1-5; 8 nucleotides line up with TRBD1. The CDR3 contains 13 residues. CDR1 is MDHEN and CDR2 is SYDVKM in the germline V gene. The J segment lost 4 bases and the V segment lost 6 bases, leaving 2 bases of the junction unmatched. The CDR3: CASRTGANQPQHF. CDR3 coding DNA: TGTGCCAGCAGGACAGGGGCTAATCAGCCCCAGCATTTT.

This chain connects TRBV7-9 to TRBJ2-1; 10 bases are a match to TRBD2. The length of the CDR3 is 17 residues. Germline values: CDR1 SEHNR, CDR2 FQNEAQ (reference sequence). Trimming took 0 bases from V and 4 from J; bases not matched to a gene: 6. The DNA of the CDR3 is TGTGCCAGCAGCTTAGCCCCAGCTAGCGGGAGTTACAATGAGCAGTTCTTC. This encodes CASSLAPASGSYNEQFF.

This chain's CDR3 is CSVDRGFDTEAFF. In DNA, the CDR3 is TGCAGCGTTGATCGGGGATTTGACACTGAAGCTTTCTTT. The chain uses TRBV29-1 and TRBJ1-1, with unresolved D. V was cut by 3 bases and J by 3 bases, with 11 bases left in between. CDR1 and CDR2 from the germline V gene are SQVTM and ANQGSEA. The length of the CDR3 is 13 residues.

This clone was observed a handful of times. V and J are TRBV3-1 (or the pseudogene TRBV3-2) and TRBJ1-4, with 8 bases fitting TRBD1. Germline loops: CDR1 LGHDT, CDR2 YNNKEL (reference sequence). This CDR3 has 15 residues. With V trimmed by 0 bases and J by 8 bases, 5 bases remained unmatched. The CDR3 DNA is TGTGCCAGCAGCCAAGATCAGGGGGCCGGGGAAAAACTGTTTTTT. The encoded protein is CASSQDQGAGEKLFF.

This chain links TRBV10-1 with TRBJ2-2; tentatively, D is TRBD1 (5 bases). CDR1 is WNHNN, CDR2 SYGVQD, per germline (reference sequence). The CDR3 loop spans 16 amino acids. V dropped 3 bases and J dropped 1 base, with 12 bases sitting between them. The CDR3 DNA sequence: TGCGCCAGCAGTGATTTCTCAGGGATGAACACCGGGGAGCTGTTTTTT. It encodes CASSDFSGMNTGELFF.

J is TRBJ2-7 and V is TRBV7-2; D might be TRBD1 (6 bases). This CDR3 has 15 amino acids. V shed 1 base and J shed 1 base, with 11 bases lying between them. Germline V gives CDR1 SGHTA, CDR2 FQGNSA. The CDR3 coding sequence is TGTGCCAGCAGCTTAGTCAGGGGCCTTTCCTACGAGCAGTACTTC. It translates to CASSLVRGLSYEQYF.

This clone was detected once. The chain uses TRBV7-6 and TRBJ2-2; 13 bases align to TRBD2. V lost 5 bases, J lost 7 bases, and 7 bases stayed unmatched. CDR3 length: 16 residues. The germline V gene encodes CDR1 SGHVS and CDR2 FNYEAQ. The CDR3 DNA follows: TGTGCCAGCAGCCCAGGACTAGCGGGAGTAATCGGGGAGCTGTTTTTT. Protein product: CASSPGLAGVIGELFF.

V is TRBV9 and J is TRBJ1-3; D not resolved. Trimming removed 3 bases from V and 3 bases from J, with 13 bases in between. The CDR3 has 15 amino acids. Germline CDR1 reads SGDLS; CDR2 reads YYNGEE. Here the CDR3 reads CASSADPGGGNTIYF. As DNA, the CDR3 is TGTGCCAGCAGCGCCGACCCAGGTGGTGGAAACACCATATATTTT.

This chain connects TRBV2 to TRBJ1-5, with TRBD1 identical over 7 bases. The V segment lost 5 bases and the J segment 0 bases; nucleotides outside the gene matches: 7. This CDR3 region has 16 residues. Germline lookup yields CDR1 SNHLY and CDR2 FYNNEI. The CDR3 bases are TGTGCCAGCAGTCACACAGGGGTTTATAGCAATCAGCCCCAGCATTTT. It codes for CASSHTGVYSNQPQHF.

CDR3 region: CASSLRFEKLFF. In DNA form, the CDR3 reads TGTGCCAGCAGTCTACGTTTCGAAAAACTGTTTTTT. The chain carries TRBV12-3 or TRBV12-4 and TRBJ1-4; D gene unclear. Trimming shortened V by 5 bases and J by 8 bases, and 9 bases separated the two germline ends. CDR3 length equals 12 residues.

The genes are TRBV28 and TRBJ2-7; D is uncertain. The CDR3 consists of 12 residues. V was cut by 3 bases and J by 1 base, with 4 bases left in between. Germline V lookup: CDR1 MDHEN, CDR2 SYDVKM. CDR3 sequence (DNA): TGTGCCAGCAGTTTTCTATCCTACGAGCAGTACTTC. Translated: CASSFLSYEQYF.

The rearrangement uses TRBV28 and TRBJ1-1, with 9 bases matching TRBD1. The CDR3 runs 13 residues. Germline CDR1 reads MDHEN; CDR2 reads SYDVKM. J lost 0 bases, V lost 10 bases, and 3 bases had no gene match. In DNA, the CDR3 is TGTGCCACCGGACAGGGGTTGAACACTGAAGCTTTCTTT. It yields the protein CATGQGLNTEAFF.

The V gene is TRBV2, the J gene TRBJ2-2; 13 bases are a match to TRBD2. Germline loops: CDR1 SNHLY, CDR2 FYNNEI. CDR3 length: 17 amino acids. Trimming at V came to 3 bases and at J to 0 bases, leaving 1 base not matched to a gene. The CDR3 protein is CASSEGTSGANTGELFF. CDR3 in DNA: TGTGCCAGCAGTGAGGGGACTAGCGGGGCGAACACCGGGGAGCTGTTTTTT.

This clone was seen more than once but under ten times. DNA for the CDR3: TGTGCCAGCAGCTTAGGGTACCGGGACAGGGGGCTTGGCTACACCTTC. Translation gives CASSLGYRDRGLGYTF. V gene TRBV7-8 combines with J gene TRBJ1-2; 12 bases fit TRBD1. Germline V gene data show CDR1 as SGHVS and CDR2 as FQNEAQ. This CDR3 is 16 amino acids long. Losses at the gene ends were 1 base for V and 7 bases for J; bases not matched to a gene: 7.

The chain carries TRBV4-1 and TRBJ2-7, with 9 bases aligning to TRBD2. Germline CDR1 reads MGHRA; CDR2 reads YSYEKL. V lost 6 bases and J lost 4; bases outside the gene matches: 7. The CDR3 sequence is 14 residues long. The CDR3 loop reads CASSHLAGSYEQYF. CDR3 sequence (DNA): TGCGCCAGCAGTCACCTAGCGGGATCATACGAGCAGTACTTC.

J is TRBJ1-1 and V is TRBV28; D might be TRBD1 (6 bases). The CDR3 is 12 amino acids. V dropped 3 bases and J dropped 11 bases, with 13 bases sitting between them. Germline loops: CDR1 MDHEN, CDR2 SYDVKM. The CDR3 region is CASSLGGRSAFF. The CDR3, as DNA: TGTGCCAGCAGTTTGGGGGGGCGTTCCGCTTTCTTT.

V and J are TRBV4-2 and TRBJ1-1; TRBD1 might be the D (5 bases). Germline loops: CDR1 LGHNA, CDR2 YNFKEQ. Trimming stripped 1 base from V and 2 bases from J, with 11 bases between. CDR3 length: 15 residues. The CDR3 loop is CASSQVGGTNTEAFF. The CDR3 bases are TGTGCCAGCAGCCAAGTCGGGGGGACTAACACTGAAGCTTTCTTT.